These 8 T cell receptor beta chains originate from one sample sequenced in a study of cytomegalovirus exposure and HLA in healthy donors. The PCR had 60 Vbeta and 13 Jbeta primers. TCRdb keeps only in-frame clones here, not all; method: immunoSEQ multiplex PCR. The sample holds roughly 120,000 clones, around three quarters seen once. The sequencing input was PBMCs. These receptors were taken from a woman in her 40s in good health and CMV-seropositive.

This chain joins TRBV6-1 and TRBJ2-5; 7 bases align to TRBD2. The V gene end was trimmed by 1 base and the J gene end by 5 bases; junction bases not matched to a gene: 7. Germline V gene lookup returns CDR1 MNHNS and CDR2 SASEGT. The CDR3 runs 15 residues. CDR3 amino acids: CASSEEAGVRETQYF. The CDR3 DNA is TGTGCCAGCAGTGAAGAGGCGGGGGTTCGGGAGACCCAGTACTTC.

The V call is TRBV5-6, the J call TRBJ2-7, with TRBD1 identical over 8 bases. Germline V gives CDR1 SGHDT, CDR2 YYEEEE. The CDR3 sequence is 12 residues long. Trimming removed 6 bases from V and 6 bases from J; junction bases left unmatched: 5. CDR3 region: CASTQGVREQYF. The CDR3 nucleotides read TGTGCCAGCACACAGGGGGTACGCGAGCAGTACTTC.

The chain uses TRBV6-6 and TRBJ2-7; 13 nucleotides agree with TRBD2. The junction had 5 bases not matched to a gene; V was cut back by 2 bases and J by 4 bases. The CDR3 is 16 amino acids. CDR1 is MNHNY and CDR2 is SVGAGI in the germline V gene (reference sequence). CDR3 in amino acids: CASSYRTSGGSYEQYF. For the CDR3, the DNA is TGTGCCAGCAGTTACCGGACTAGCGGGGGTTCTTACGAGCAGTACTTC.

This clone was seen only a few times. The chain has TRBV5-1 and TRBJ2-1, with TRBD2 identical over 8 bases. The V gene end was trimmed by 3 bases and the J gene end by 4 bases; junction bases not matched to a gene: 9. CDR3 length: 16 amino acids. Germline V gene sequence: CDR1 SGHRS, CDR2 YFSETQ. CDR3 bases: TGCGCCAGCAGCTGGTCCACTAGCGGCGGTTACAATGAGCAGTTCTTC. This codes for CASSWSTSGGYNEQFF.

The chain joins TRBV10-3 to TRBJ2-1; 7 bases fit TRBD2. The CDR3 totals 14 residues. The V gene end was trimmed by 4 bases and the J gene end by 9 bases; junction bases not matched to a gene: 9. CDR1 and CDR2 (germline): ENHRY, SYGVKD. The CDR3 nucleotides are TGTGCCATCAGTGTGGGAACGGGGAGGGGTGAGCAGTTCTTC. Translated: CAISVGTGRGEQFF.

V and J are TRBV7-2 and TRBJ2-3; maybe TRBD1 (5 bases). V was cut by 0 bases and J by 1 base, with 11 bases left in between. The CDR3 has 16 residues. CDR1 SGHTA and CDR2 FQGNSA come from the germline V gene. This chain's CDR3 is CASSLAQAPGTDTQYF. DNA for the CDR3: TGTGCCAGCAGCTTAGCACAGGCCCCCGGCACAGATACGCAGTATTTT. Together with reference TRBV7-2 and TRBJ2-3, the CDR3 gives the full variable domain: GAGVSQSPSNKVTEKGKDVELRCDPISGHTALYWYRQSLGQGLEFLIYFQGNSAPDKSGLPSDRFSAERTGGSVSTLTIQRTQQEDSAVYLCASSLAQAPGTDTQYFGPGTRLTVL.

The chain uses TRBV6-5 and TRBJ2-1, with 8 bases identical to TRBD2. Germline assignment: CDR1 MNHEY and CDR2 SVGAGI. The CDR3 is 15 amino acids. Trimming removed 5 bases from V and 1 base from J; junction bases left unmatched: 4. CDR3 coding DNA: TGTGCCAGCAGTCTTAGCGGGGCATCCTACAATGAGCAGTTCTTC. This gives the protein CASSLSGASYNEQFF.

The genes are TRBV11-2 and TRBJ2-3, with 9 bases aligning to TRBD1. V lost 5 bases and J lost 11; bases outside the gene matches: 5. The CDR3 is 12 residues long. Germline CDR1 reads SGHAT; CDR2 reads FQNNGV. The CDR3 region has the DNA TGTGCCAGCAGCCAACTGACAGGGGGGCAGTATTTT. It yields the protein CASSQLTGGQYF.